Following are 19 T cell receptor beta chains from one sample sequenced in a study of shared clonotypes between healthy human individuals. Sequenced by immunoSEQ multiplex PCR; TCRdb stores in-frame clones only, minus some. The sample records over 400,000 clones, roughly 80% being singletons. Sequencing was performed on PBMCs. These receptors were collected from a woman in her thirties or forties in good health. Some clones in this sample may be carry-over from other donors' samples.

The genes are TRBV4-1 and TRBJ1-2; D unclear. V was cut by 1 base and J by 0 bases, with 12 bases left in between. The CDR3 covers 16 residues. Germline loops: CDR1 MGHRA, CDR2 YSYEKL. CDR3 loop: CASSQGWVGANYGYTF. The CDR3 DNA reads TGCGCCAGCAGCCAAGGTTGGGTGGGAGCTAACTATGGCTACACCTTC.

This chain connects TRBV18 to TRBJ1-4; D remains unclear. The CDR3 loop spans 13 amino acids. The V gene lost 4 bases and the J gene lost 5 bases, with 8 bases spanning the gap. The germline CDR1 and CDR2 sequences are KGHSH and LQKENI. CDR3 amino acids: CASSLGQNEKLFF. DNA for the CDR3: TGTGCCAGCTCACTAGGCCAAAATGAAAAACTGTTTTTT.

The rearrangement links TRBV25-1 to TRBJ2-7, with TRBD1 matching 10 bases. Germline CDR1 reads MGHDK; CDR2 reads SYGVNS. This CDR3 contains 14 residues. V lost 6 bases, J lost 4 bases, and 6 bases stayed unmatched. The CDR3 here is CASRDRQGAYEQYF. CDR3 coding DNA: TGTGCCAGCAGGGATAGACAGGGGGCTTACGAGCAGTACTTC.

In its sample, this clone was seen many times. The chain recombines TRBV14 with TRBJ2-7; tentative D call: TRBD2 (5 bases). This CDR3 region has 17 residues. The germline gives CDR1 SGHDN, CDR2 FVKESK. Trimming took off 1 base at V and 3 bases at J, with 19 bases between the two ends. CDR3 amino acids: CASSQVGRTGRSYEQYF. The DNA of the CDR3 is TGTGCCAGCAGCCAAGTTGGGAGAACGGGAAGGAGCTACGAGCAGTACTTC.

Comments on this clone: This is likely an artifact of a read error, given a far larger clone one base away. The J gene is TRBJ1-4, the V gene TRBV30; D call uncertain. V was shortened by 0 bases and J by 8 bases, with 10 bases between the two germline ends. The CDR3 covers 13 residues. The germline V gene encodes CDR1 GTSNPN and CDR2 SVGIG (reference sequence). The CDR3 here is CAWSVNNNEKLFF. Written as DNA, the CDR3 is TGTGCCTGGAGTGTAAACAACAACGAAAAACTGTTTTTT.

This clone was seen a handful of times. The V gene is TRBV28, the J gene TRBJ2-3; TRBD1 agrees at 7 bases. The CDR3 spans 15 residues. Germline CDR1 MDHEN, CDR2 SYDVKM. With V trimmed by 6 bases and J by 0 bases, 6 bases remained unmatched. The CDR3 coding sequence is TGTGCCAGCAGGTCGACAGGGTTTAGCACAGATACGCAGTATTTT. It encodes CASRSTGFSTDTQYF.

V is TRBV5-6 and J is TRBJ2-1; no reliable D call. CDR1 and CDR2 from the germline V gene are SGHDT and YYEEEE. CDR3 size: 14 residues. V lost 1 base, J lost 5 bases, and 10 bases lay in between. CDR3: CASSLSRAHNEQFF. The CDR3 DNA is TGTGCCAGCAGCTTGTCCCGAGCCCACAATGAGCAGTTCTTC. Based on the CDR3 plus reference TRBV5-6 and TRBJ2-1, the full variable domain is DAGVTQSPTHLIKTRGQQVTLRCSPKSGHDTVSWYQQALGQGPQFIFQYYEEEERQRGNFPDRFSGHQFPNYSSELNVNALLLGDSALYLCASSLSRAHNEQFFGPGTRLTVL.

The count of this clone is one. The CDR3 region is CATSTRGGSISDTQYF. CDR3 coding DNA: TGTGCCACCAGCACCCGGGGGGGGAGCATCTCAGATACGCAGTATTTT. The chain recombines TRBV15 with TRBJ2-3, with TRBD2 matching 8 bases. This CDR3 contains 16 residues. Trimming took 4 bases from V and 4 from J; bases not matched to a gene: 10. Germline V gives CDR1 LNHNV, CDR2 YYDKDF (reference sequence).

The rearrangement uses TRBV7-3 and TRBJ2-7, with D tentatively TRBD2 (5 bases). V was shortened by 1 base and J by 1 base, with 11 bases between the two germline ends. CDR1 SGHTA and CDR2 FQGTGA come from the germline V gene. The length of the CDR3 is 15 residues. CDR3 amino acids: CASSLKGRRSYEQYF. CDR3 bases: TGTGCCAGCAGCTTAAAAGGCAGGAGGTCCTACGAGCAGTACTTC.

The chain carries TRBV9 and TRBJ2-1; 12 nucleotides match TRBD2. The germline V gene has CDR1 SGDLS and CDR2 YYNGEE. The CDR3 totals 16 residues. The V and J ends lost 2 bases and 5 bases, in that order; junction bases with no gene match: 5. CDR3 coding DNA: TGTGCCAGCAGCGTTACCGGGACTAGCGGGCACAATGAGCAGTTCTTC. This translates into CASSVTGTSGHNEQFF.

This clone was found a few times. The chain recombines TRBV7-2 with TRBJ2-2; 9 nucleotides agree with TRBD1. The CDR3 loop spans 15 amino acids. V shed 4 bases, J shed 7 bases, and the junction held 7 bases outside the gene matches. Germline lookup yields CDR1 SGHTA and CDR2 FQGNSA. CDR3 loop: CASSSGTGGHGELFF. The CDR3 DNA reads TGTGCCAGCAGCTCCGGAACAGGGGGCCACGGGGAGCTGTTTTTT.

The chain couples TRBV19 to TRBJ1-2, with 12 positions matching TRBD1. This CDR3 has 17 residues. Per germline, CDR1 LNHDA and CDR2 SQIVND (reference sequence). Germline trimming cut 6 bases from V and 2 bases from J; bases unmatched to any gene: 10. CDR3 DNA: TGTGCCAGTAGCAAAAACCCCGGGACAGGGGGCAACTATGGCTACACCTTC. Amino acid sequence: CASSKNPGTGGNYGYTF.

CDR3 amino acids: CASSRGLAGGSYEQYF. CDR3 sequence (DNA): TGTGCCAGTAGTCGGGGACTAGCGGGAGGGAGCTACGAGCAGTACTTC. The chain links TRBV19 to TRBJ2-7; the match to TRBD2 covers 16 bases. Germline V gives CDR1 LNHDA, CDR2 SQIVND (reference sequence). The CDR3 length is 16 residues. V was clipped by 5 bases and J by 3 bases; unmatched bases: 4.

The V and J genes are TRBV28 and TRBJ1-1, with no clear D. V lost 5 bases, J lost 5 bases, and 15 bases lay in between. The CDR3 is 14 amino acids. Germline CDR1 is MDHEN and CDR2 is SYDVKM. The CDR3 sequence is CASSPTLGRTEAFF. CDR3 DNA: TGTGCCAGCAGTCCCACCCTGGGGAGGACTGAAGCTTTCTTT.

This chain connects TRBV7-8 to TRBJ1-6, with unresolved D. Germline CDR1 SGHVS, CDR2 FQNEAQ. With 0 bases removed from V and 8 bases from J, the gap between germline ends came to 5 bases. The CDR3 sequence is 13 residues long. CDR3 bases: TGTGCCAGCAGCTTAGCTCGGGATTCACCCCTCCACTTT. Translating it yields CASSLARDSPLHF.

The chain links TRBV28 to TRBJ2-7, with 10 nucleotides matching TRBD1. The CDR3 has 12 residues. J lost 12 bases, V lost 4 bases, and 6 bases had no gene match. Looked up from germline, CDR1 is MDHEN and CDR2 is SYDVKM. The CDR3 DNA is TGTGCCAGCAGTTCCATCCGACAGGGGGCGTACTTC. This encodes CASSSIRQGAYF.

This clone was seen a few times. V is TRBV6-1 and J is TRBJ2-2; no firm D call. Trimming removed 6 bases at V and 5 bases at J, with 16 bases between. The CDR3 covers 15 residues. In germline, CDR1 is MNHNS, CDR2 SASEGT. CDR3 residues: CASSGWGPTTGELFF. DNA of the CDR3: TGTGCCAGCAGCGGATGGGGTCCGACGACCGGGGAGCTGTTTTTT.

As to this clone: One junction end does not reproduce the germline sequence, and a read error may be involved. The rearrangement links TRBV13 to TRBJ2-3, with TRBD2 matching over 7 bases. This CDR3 spans 15 amino acids. Germline loops: CDR1 PRHDT, CDR2 FYEKMQ (reference sequence). The CDR3 sequence: CTSSQLGGNPDTQYF. For the CDR3, the DNA is TGTACCAGCAGCCAGTTGGGGGGGAATCCGGATACGCAGTATTTC.

This rearrangement joins TRBV5-4 to TRBJ1-2, with unresolved D. CDR1 and CDR2 from the germline V gene are SGHNT and YYREEE (reference sequence). This CDR3 comprises 17 residues. With 0 bases removed from V and 3 bases from J, the gap between germline ends came to 18 bases. The CDR3 spells CASSLAVTPSFDYGYTF. The CDR3 bases are TGTGCCAGCAGCTTGGCGGTGACACCAAGCTTCGACTATGGCTACACCTTC.